This entry concerns a single T cell receptor (beta chain). Antigen: not known. This record comes from a study of T-cell reconstitution after alpha-beta-depleted transplantation in children. Findings and caveats of the study: Some patients' high day-60 TCRbeta diversity was attributed to recipient cells surviving conditioning.

Unique molecular identifiers featured in how the TCRbeta library was prepared. TCRdb analysed the PCR reads with MiXCR anew, one entry per CDR3 protein. The sample contains 530,000 or so distinct CDR3 sequences, 27% of which appear only once. Trimming removed 3 bases at V and 2 bases at J, with 36 bases between. CDR1 and CDR2 from the germline V gene are SQVTM and ANQGSEA. There are 22 residues in the CDR3. This chain links TRBV29-1 with TRBJ2-3; maybe TRBD2 (6 bases). The sequence was obtained from a boy younger than two with Wiskott-Aldrich syndrome, due to receive a stem cell transplant. Material: PBMCs, obtained before TCRalphabeta/CD19-depleted stem cell transplant. The CDR3 region has the DNA TGCAGCGTTGATTCTAGCGCGACACCCTCGTCCTTTTGCAGACCCTTCACAGATACGCAGTATTTT. Its protein is CSVDSSATPSSFCRPFTDTQYF.